Presented here are 5 T cell receptor beta chains from one specimen sequenced in a study of TIL therapy for anti-PD-1-resistant metastatic lung cancer (dated by TCRdb to the early 2020s). The sample's time point label, in plain terms: pre-treatment sample, taken before nivolumab and TIL therapy. The baseline tumor samples, taken from the same resection that was used to grow TIL, were excised metastases, most often pleural nodules or supraclavicular lymph nodes. TCR beta CDR3 regions were amplified from genomic DNA with the immunoSEQ v3 hsTCRB kit using bias-controlled multiplex PCR. TCRdb holds this immuneACCESS table with in-frame rearrangements only. Some clones are missing; in checked studies, unresolved V genes explain under half, and the rest has no known cause. The sample data list 10,000 to 12,000 clones, and 55% to 70% of these were observed just once. The ten largest clones take up roughly 12% of the sample.

Specimen: tumor tissue, collected at baseline. The receptor set was obtained from a person aged 25-80 years with non-small cell lung cancer.

The V gene is TRBV25-1, the J gene TRBJ2-1, with D perhaps TRBD1 (7 bases). The CDR3 loop spans 15 amino acids. Trimming removed 5 bases from V and 5 bases from J, with 16 bases in between. The germline V gene has CDR1 MGHDK and CDR2 SYGVNS. The CDR3 region is CASSQNRGLDNEQFF. The CDR3 nucleotides read TGTGCCAGCAGTCAAAACAGGGGACTGGACAATGAGCAGTTCTTC.

In its sample, this clone was seen a few times. J is TRBJ2-7 and V is TRBV7-6; 10 nucleotides agree with TRBD1. Germline CDR1 SGHVS, CDR2 FNYEAQ. The CDR3 contains 15 residues. The V and J ends lost 1 base and 3 bases, in that order; junction bases with no gene match: 3. The CDR3 DNA reads TGTGCCAGCAGCTTAGGGGGACAGGGGAACTACGAGCAGTACTTC. It yields the protein CASSLGGQGNYEQYF.

This clone was seen a few times. The chain combines TRBV6-6 with TRBJ1-5; tentatively, D is TRBD1 (5 bases). The germline V and J ends were trimmed by 6 bases and 0 bases, with 12 bases remaining between them. The CDR3 is 15 residues long. Per germline, CDR1 MNHNY and CDR2 SVGAGI (reference sequence). In DNA form, the CDR3 reads TGTGCCAGCAGGCCAGGGAGCTATAGCAATCAGCCCCAGCATTTT. Amino acid sequence: CASRPGSYSNQPQHF.

The J gene is TRBJ2-1, the V gene TRBV7-9; 12 bases align to TRBD2. CDR1 is SEHNR, CDR2 FQNEAQ, per germline (reference sequence). The CDR3 consists of 14 residues. V trimming: 5 bases; J trimming: 12 bases; junction bases outside the gene matches: 8. CDR3 sequence (DNA): TGTGCCAGCAGCCTACTAGGACTAGCGGGATGGCAGTTCTTC. Amino acids: CASSLLGLAGWQFF.

Judged by abundance, this clone is medium-sized (0.01 to 0.1%). The chain joins TRBV5-1 to TRBJ1-4; no reliable D call. Trimming took off 0 bases at V and 8 bases at J, with 20 bases between the two ends. The CDR3 covers 17 residues. Germline values: CDR1 SGHRS, CDR2 YFSETQ. The CDR3 nucleotides read TGCGCCAGCAGCTTGGGCACTACACGGGTTGAGTTGGAAAAACTGTTTTTT. It codes for CASSLGTTRVELEKLFF.